The clone carrying this T cell receptor beta chain was observed many times. Its cognate antigen is unknown. The data derive from a study of regulatory T cells in long-lasting Graves disease. Time point noted: newly diagnosed GD, antithyroid drugs for less than 3 months. PBMCs provided the RNA from which the TCR library was made. Both iRepertoire HTBI primers and Arm-PCR of CDR3 regions were used to build the TCR beta libraries. In the authors' workflow: Spanning all samples, the identified segments comprised over 50 TRBV and more than 11 TRBJ. From the multiplex PCR reads, TCRdb called clonotypes with MiXCR, one entry per CDR3 protein. TCRdb, rather than the study authors, made the V and J calls. The profile shows fewer than 550,000 distinct CDR3 sequences, more than 15% of them singletons. V lost 2 bases to trimming and J lost 3 bases, with 5 bases between them. This CDR3 is 12 amino acids long. CDR1 and CDR2 (germline): DFQATT, SNEGSKA (reference sequence).

Regarding the study as a whole: The small sample size may have reduced accuracy.

The same data also contributed to another study, on T cells in Graves' hyperthyroidism and ophthalmopathy. From that second work: Graves' hyperthyroidism qualified as stable when ophthalmopathy did not progress within 18 months.

V usage is TRBV20-1 and J usage is TRBJ1-3; D gene unclear. Sequencing was performed on peripheral blood mononuclear cells (PBMCs), taken at new diagnosis, from a patient treated with antithyroid drugs. The sequence derives from a woman aged 40 to 65 with Graves disease. The CDR3 DNA is TGCAGTGCTAGACGGCGTGGAAACACCATATATTTT. Its translation is CSARRRGNTIYF.